This TCR beta chain was obtained from a study of Ad26.COV2.S vaccination and SARS-CoV-2 variants. General study findings and limits: Total T cell responses may have been underestimated by the TCR breadth and depth analyses. Vaccine recipients surpassed placebo recipients in spike-specific TCR breadth. Substantial breadth in spike-specific CD8+ and CD4+ T cell responses was reportedly seen after vaccination.

Treatment specified: roughly 19 received Ad26.COV2.S at low or high dose, single or two shots; 5 received placebo; per-sample allocation not given. The samples were gathered on day 63 after the first injection of vaccine or placebo. Boston provided a donor who was an adult aged 18-55 years. At least ten counts were recorded for this clone. Its antigen is not identified. The table came from immunoSEQ multiplex PCR; TCRdb's copy has only in-frame clones and leaves some out. The sample contains some 290,000 clones, around 83% of which appear only once. The source is a person aged 18-65 years who received the Ad26.COV2.S COVID-19 vaccine or a placebo. The sequencing here drew on peripheral blood, taken in a trial of Ad26.COV2.S vaccine versus placebo.

This chain's CDR3 is CASSFQGAGYETQYF. In DNA, the CDR3 is TGTGCCAGCAGCTTTCAGGGGGCCGGTTATGAGACCCAGTACTTC. V and J are TRBV7-2 and TRBJ2-5; 8 nucleotides match TRBD1. Germline lookup yields CDR1 SGHTA and CDR2 FQGNSA. The CDR3 totals 15 residues. The trim removed 3 bases at V and 5 bases at J, leaving 8 bases unmatched.